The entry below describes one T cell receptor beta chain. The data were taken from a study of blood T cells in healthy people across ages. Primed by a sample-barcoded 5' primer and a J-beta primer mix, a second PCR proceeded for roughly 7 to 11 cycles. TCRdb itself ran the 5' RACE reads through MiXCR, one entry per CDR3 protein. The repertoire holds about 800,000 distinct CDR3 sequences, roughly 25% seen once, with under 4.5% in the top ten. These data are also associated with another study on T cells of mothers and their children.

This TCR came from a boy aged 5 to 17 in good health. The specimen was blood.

The CDR3 bases are TGCAGCGTTTTGGGGGAGGGAGGCGCAGAGACCCAGTACTTC. It translates to CSVLGEGGAETQYF. This chain connects TRBV29-1 to TRBJ2-5; 7 nucleotides agree with TRBD2. In germline, CDR1 is SQVTM, CDR2 ANQGSEA. Trimming at V came to 5 bases and at J to 4 bases, leaving 10 bases not matched to a gene. This CDR3 comprises 14 residues.